Sequencing of this TCR beta chain was carried out in a study of CXCR3-negative and CXCR3-positive naive CD8 T cells. About this clonotype: Its antigen is undetermined.

The CDR3 has 13 amino acids. Germline V gene lookup returns CDR1 WNHNN and CDR2 SYGVQD (reference sequence). Broader study findings: Against CXCR3-negative naive cells, CXCR3-positive naive cells showed more hydrophobic TRB CDR3s.

UMI-labeled 5' RACE TRB cDNA libraries were prepared from the cells. TCRdb reanalyzed the 5' RACE reads, giving one entry per CDR3 protein sequence and no DNA. The listing contains roughly 100,000 distinct CDR3 sequences. What was sequenced was naive CXCR3+ CD8+ T cells from blood. The subset: CD45RO-CCR7+CD27+CD95- naive CD8+ T cells expressing CXCR3 (TNR3+). This sequence originates from a human donor in good health. Some clones in this sample may be carry-over from other donors' samples. The chain combines TRBV10-1 with TRBJ2-1. This CDR3 is CASSDLGYNEQFF.